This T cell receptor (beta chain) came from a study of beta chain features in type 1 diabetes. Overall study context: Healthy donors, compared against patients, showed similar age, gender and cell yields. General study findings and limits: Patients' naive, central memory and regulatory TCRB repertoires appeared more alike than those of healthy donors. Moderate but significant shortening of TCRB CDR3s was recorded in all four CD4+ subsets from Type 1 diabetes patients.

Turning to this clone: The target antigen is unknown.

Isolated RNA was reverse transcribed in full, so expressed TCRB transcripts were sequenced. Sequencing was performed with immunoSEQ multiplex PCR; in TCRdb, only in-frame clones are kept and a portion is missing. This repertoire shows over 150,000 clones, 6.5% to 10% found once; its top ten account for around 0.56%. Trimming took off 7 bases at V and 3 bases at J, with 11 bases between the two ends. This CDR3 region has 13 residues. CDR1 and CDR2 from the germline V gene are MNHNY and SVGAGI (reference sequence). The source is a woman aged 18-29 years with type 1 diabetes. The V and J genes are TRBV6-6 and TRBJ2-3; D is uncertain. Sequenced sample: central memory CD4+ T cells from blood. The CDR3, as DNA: TGTGCCAGCACGCGCGAGGAAACAGATACGCAGTATTTT. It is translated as CASTREETDTQYF.